This T cell receptor beta chain was sequenced in a study of lymphopenia after photon versus proton radiotherapy. Regarding the study as a whole: Survival link was tested only in deceased patients; proton benefit remains a possibility. Relative stability marked proton patients; photon patients lost diversity and naive cells. Larger post-nadir TCR diversity loss correlated inversely with survival in deceased patients.

Some clones are missing from TCRdb's copy, which holds only in-frame ones; the method was immunoSEQ multiplex PCR. The data show 30,000 to 45,000 clones, with around nine tenths seen just once and 13% to 15% held by the top ten. The CDR3 extends over 15 amino acids. Unmatched junction bases numbered 5, after V lost 3 bases and J lost 4 bases. The germline V gene encodes CDR1 KGHSH and CDR2 LQKENI. Points on this clone: Its antigen is as yet unknown.

This sample comprised peripheral blood, obtained from a patient treated with photon-based radiotherapy. The rearrangement links TRBV18 to TRBJ2-5; 10 positions match TRBD1. The TCR comes from a man aged 60 to 69 with cholangiocarcinoma. CDR3: CASSPTTGGRETQYF. The CDR3 nucleotides are TGTGCCAGCTCACCTACGACAGGGGGCAGAGAGACCCAGTACTTC. Looking up the rest from reference TRBV18 and TRBJ2-5 gives the full variable domain: NAGVMQNPRHLVRRRGQEARLRCSPMKGHSHVYWYRQLPEEGLKFMVYLQKENIIDESGMPKERFSAEFPKEGPSILRIQQVVRGDSAAYFCASSPTTGGRETQYFGPGTRLLVL.